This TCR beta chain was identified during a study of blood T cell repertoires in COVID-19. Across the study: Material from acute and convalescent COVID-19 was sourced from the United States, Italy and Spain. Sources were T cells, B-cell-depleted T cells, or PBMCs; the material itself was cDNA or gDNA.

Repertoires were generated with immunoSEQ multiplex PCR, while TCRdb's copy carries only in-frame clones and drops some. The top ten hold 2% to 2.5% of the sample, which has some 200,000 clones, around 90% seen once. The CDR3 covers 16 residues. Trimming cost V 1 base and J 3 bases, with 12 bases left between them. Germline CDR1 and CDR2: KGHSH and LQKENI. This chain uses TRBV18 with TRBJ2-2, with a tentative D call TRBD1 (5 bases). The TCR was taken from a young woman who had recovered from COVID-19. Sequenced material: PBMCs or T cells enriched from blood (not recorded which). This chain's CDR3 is CASSPQVTGYTGELFF. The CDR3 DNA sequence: TGTGCCAGCTCACCACAAGTTACAGGATACACCGGGGAGCTGTTTTTT. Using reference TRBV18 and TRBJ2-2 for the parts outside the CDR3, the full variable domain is NAGVMQNPRHLVRRRGQEARLRCSPMKGHSHVYWYRQLPEEGLKFMVYLQKENIIDESGMPKERFSAEFPKEGPSILRIQQVVRGDSAAYFCASSPQVTGYTGELFFGEGSRLTVL.